This record looks at one TCR beta chain sequence and its context. The sample belongs to a study of blood T cell repertoires in COVID-19. Turning to the study itself: Sites across the United States, Italy and Spain contributed samples from acute and convalescent COVID-19. The analysed material was cDNA or gDNA that came from T cells, B-cell-depleted T cells, or PBMCs.

In the authors' methods: Estimation of nucleated cell counts relied on the amplification of reference gene primers. Assay: immunoSEQ multiplex PCR; the TCRdb copy retains only in-frame clones and omits some. The DNA gave D and trimming, while V, J and clone size come from that table. Counted here are under 150,000 clones, roughly 84% occurring once; the ten biggest clones make up around 40%. The CDR3 spans 15 residues. The ends were cut back, 0 bases at V and 3 bases at J, with 12 bases in the middle. CDR1 GTSNPN and CDR2 SVGIG come from the germline V gene (reference sequence). The gene calls are TRBV30 and TRBJ1-5; D is unresolved. The TCR sequence derives from a human donor in a cohort sampled during active COVID-19. What was sequenced was peripheral blood. CDR3 region: CAWSVLGSHNQPQHF. CDR3 in DNA: TGTGCCTGGAGTGTTCTAGGGAGCCACAATCAGCCCCAGCATTTT.